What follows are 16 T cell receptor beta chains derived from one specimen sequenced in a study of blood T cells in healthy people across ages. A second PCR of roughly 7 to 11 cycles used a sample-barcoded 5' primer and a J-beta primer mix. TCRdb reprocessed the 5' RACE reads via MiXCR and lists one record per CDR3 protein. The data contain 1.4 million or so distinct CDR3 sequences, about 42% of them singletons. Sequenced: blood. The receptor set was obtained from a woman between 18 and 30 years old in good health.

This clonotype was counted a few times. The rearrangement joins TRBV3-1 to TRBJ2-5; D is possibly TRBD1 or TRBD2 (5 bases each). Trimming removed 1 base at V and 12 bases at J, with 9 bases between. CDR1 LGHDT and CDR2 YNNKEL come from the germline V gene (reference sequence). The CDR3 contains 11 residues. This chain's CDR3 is CASSQGDQEYF. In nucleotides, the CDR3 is TGTGCCAGCAGCCAAGGGGACCAGGAGTACTTC.

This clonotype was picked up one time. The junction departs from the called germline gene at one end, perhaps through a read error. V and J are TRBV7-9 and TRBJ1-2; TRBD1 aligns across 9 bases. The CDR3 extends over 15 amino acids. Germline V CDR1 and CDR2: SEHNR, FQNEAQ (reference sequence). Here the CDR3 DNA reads TGTGCCAGCAGCTACCGGACAGGGGCTAACGATGGCTACACCTTC. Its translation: CASSYRTGANDGYTF.

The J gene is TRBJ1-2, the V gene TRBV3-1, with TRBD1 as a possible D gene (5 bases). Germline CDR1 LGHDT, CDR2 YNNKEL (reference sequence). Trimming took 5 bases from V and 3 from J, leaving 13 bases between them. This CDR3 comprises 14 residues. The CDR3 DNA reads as TGTGCCAGCAGCTTCCACACGGGGGACTATGGCTACACCTTC. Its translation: CASSFHTGDYGYTF.

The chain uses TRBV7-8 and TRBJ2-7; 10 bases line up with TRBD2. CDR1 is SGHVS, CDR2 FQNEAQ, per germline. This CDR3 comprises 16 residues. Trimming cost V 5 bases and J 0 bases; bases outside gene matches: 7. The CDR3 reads CASSPASGGHSYEQYF. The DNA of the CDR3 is TGTGCCAGCAGCCCAGCTAGCGGGGGCCACTCCTACGAGCAGTACTTC.

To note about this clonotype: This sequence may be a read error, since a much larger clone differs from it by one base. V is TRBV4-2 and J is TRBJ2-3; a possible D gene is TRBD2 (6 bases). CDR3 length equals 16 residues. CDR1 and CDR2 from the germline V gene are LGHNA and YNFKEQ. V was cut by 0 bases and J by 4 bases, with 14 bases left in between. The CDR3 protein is CASSQDAGTGADTQYF. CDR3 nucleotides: TGTGCCAGCAGCCAAGATGCGGGGACTGGCGCAGATACGCAGTATTTT.

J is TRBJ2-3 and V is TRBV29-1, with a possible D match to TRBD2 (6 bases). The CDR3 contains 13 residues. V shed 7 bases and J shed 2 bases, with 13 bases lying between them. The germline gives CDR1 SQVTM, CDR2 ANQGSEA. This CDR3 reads CSARTMYTDTQYF. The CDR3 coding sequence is TGCAGCGCACGGACTATGTACACAGATACGCAGTATTTT.

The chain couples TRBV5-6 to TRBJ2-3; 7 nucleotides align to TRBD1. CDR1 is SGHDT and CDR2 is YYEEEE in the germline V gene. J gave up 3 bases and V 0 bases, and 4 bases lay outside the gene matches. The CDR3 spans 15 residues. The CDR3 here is CASSLAQGVTDTQYF. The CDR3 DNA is TGTGCCAGCAGCTTGGCTCAGGGGGTTACAGATACGCAGTATTTT.

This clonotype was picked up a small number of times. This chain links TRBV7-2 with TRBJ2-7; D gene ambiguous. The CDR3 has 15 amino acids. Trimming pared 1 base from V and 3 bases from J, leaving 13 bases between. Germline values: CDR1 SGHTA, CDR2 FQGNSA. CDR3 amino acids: CASSLGGEANYEQYF. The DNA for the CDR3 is TGTGCCAGCAGCTTAGGCGGAGAAGCAAACTACGAGCAGTACTTC.

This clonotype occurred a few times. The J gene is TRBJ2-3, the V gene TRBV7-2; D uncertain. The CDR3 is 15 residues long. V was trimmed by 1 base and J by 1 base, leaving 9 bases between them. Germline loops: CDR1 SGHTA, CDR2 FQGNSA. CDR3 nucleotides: TGTGCCAGCAGCTTAGACGCGGTGCGCACAGATACGCAGTATTTT. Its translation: CASSLDAVRTDTQYF.

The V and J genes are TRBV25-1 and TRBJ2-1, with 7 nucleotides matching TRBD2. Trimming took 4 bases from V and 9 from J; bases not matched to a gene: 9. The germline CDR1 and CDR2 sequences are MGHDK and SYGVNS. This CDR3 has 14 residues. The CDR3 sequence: CASSAQAGTGEQFF. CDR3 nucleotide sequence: TGTGCCAGCAGTGCTCAAGCGGGGACCGGTGAGCAGTTCTTC.

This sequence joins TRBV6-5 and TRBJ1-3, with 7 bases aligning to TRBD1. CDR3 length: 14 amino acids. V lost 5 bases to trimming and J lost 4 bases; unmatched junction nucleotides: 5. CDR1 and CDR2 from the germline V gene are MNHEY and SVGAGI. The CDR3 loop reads CASSTTGAGNTIYF. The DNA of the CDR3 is TGTGCCAGCAGTACCACAGGGGCAGGAAACACCATATATTTT.

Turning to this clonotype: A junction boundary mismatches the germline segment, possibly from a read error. CDR3 DNA sequence: TGCGCCAGCGGCCAGAACAGGGCACCTATCTACGAGCAGTACTTC. Its translation: CASGQNRAPIYEQYF. The chain joins TRBV4-3 to TRBJ2-7; D may be TRBD1 (6 bases). Germline CDR1 reads LGHNA; CDR2 reads YSLEER. This CDR3 region has 15 residues.

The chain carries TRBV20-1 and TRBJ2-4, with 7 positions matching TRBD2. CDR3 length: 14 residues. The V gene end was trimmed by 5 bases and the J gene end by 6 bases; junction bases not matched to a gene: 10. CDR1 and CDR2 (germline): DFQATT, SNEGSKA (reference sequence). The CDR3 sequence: CSAGRGRGRNIQYF. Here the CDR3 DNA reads TGCAGTGCTGGGCGGGGGAGAGGAAGAAACATTCAGTACTTC.

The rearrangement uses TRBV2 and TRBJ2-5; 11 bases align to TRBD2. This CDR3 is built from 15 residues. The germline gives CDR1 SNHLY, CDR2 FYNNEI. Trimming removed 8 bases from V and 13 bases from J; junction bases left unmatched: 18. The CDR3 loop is CASDQTSGNFNERYF. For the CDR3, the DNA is TGTGCCAGCGACCAGACTAGCGGGAATTTCAATGAGCGGTACTTC.

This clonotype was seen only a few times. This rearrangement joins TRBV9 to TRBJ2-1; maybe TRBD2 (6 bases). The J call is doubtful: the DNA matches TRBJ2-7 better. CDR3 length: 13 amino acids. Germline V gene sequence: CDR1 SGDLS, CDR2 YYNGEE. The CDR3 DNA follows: TGTGCCAGCAGCGGTTTGGCGGGGAATGAGCAGTACTTC. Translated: CASSGLAGNEQYF.

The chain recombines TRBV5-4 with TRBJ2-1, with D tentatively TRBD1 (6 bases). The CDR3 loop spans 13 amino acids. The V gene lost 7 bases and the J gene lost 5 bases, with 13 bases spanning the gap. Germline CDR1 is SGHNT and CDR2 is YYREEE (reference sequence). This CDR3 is CASGFPGDNEQFF. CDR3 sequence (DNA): TGTGCCAGCGGATTCCCAGGGGACAATGAGCAGTTCTTC.